This T cell receptor beta chain was recovered during a study of blood T cell repertoires in COVID-19 (dated by TCRdb to the early 2020s). For the wider study: Samples from collaborators originated in the United States, Italy and Spain and spanned both the acute and convalescent phases of COVID-19. Samples came from the ongoing ImmuneRACE study (first 160 participants) plus 1,254 subjects from 6 global collaborators. The prospective study material was composed of cDNA or gDNA derived from T cells, B-cell-depleted T cells, or PBMCs. The repertoires were made available in a free public database intended to serve as a resource for research on the immune response to SARS-CoV-2. A de-identified subject ID, COVID-19 status, age in years and sex were almost always included in the sample metadata. Where available, HLA class I and class II types were taken from metadata supplied by the sample provider and were not determined by assay-based typing. Subjects who had been exposed to COVID-19, were actively infected with it, or had recovered from it provided the deeply sampled blood TCRbeta repertoires that made up the dataset.

What the work shows at the level of the full study, not this receptor alone: The amount of clinical and demographic metadata varied by source and participant and was provided uncurated.

As concerns this clone: No antigen is known for it. No quality values exist for individual bases; no much larger clone is one base distant.

TCRbeta CDR3 regions were amplified from genomic DNA by means of the immunoSEQ Assay, a bias-controlled multiplex PCR. Under the source paper's analysis protocol: The number of nucleated cells in each sample was estimated from the amplification of reference gene primers within the assay. To quantify the absolute abundance of each unique TCRbeta CDR3 rearrangement, sequence reads were collapsed and filtered. Productive Simpson clonality was computed per sample as the square root of Simpson's diversity index over productive rearrangements. Not all clones reach the TCRdb copy of this immuneACCESS table, which keeps in-frame sequences only. Checked studies attribute under half of the gap to unresolved V genes and leave the rest unexplained. The V and J calls and the clone size are those of that table, but D and trimming were determined from the DNA. A total of around 120,000 clones appear in this sample, about four fifths of them only once. The ten largest clones take up 9.7% of the sample.

Unmatched junction bases come to 9, with V trimmed by 3 bases and J by 8 bases. For CDR1 and CDR2, the germline V gene lists MDHEN and SYDVKM. The CDR3 covers 14 residues, taking in both the cysteine and the phenylalanine. This entry keeps only the CDR3 DNA: 42 bases, framed from base 1. Collaborating institutions collected whole blood in K2EDTA tubes following their own protocols. For TCRbeta analysis, collaborator samples were shipped as frozen whole blood, as isolated PBMCs, or as DNA extracted from either sample type. Sequences were obtained from peripheral blood. The chain is encoded by TRBV28 joined to TRBJ1-2; a stretch of 7 junction bases matches TRBD1. The receptor comes from a man between 40 and 49 years old with active or convalescent COVID-19. The CDR3 reads CASSFRDSRGGYTF. DNA sequence: TGTGCCAGCAGTTTCCGGGACAGCCGAGGGGGCTACACCTTC.